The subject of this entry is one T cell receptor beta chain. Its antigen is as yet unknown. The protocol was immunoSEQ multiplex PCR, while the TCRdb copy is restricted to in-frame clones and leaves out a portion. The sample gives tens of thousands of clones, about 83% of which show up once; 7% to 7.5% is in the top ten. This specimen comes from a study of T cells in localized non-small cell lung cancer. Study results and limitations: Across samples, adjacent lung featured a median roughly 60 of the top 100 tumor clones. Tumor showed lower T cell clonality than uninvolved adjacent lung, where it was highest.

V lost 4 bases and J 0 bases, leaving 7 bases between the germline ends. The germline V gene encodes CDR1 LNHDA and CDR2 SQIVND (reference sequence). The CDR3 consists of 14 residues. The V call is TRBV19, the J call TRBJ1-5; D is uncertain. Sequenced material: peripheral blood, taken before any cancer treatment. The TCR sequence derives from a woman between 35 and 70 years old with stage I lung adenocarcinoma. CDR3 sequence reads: CASSTPYSNQPQHF. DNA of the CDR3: TGTGCCAGTAGTACCCCGTATAGCAATCAGCCCCAGCATTTT.